The rows below give T cell receptor beta chains drawn from one sample of a study of shared clonotypes between healthy human individuals. Profiled with immunoSEQ multiplex PCR; TCRdb holds only in-frame clones, not every one. This table holds about 2 million clones, 85% to 95% found once. Sample: naive CD4+ T cells sorted from blood. All receptors come from a young man in good health. CDR3s include the opening cysteine and the closing phenylalanine or tryptophan. D genes are given only for firm matches. Size tells how often a clone was seen (once, few, many) or the class of an expanded clone, and some rows leave it out.

d_gene	abundance	v_gene	j_gene	CDR3aa	CDR3nt
TRBD2	NA	TRBV5-1	TRBJ2-1	CASSDLLAGGENEQFF	TGCGCCAGCAGCGACCTACTAGCGGGAGGGGAGAATGAGCAGTTCTTC
NA	NA	TRBV10-2	TRBJ1-1	CASRQRVTEAFF	TGCGCCAGCAGACAGAGAGTCACTGAAGCTTTCTTT
TRBD2	NA	TRBV7-2	TRBJ2-1	CASSLFAGGYNEQFF	TGTGCCAGCAGCTTATTTGCGGGAGGATACAATGAGCAGTTCTTC
NA	NA	TRBV30	TRBJ1-4	CAWSVGGSNEKLFF	TGTGCCTGGAGTGTCGGGGGATCAAATGAAAAACTGTTTTTT
NA	NA	TRBV18	TRBJ1-1	CASSQIEDTTEAFF	TGTGCCAGCTCACAAATTGAAGACACTACTGAAGCTTTCTTT
TRBD2	once	TRBV7-9	TRBJ2-7	CASSSLAGVGEQYF	TGTGCCAGCAGCTCTTTAGCGGGAGTGGGAGAGCAGTACTTC
TRBD2	NA	TRBV2	TRBJ2-5	CASSPGGVGETQYF	TGTGCCAGCAGTCCCGGGGGGGTAGGAGAGACCCAGTACTTC
NA	NA	TRBV10-1	TRBJ2-7	CASSKDPSSYEQYF	TGCGCCAGCAGTAAGGACCCAAGCTCCTACGAGCAGTACTTC
TRBD2	NA	TRBV6-1	TRBJ2-3	CASDRGGITDTQYF	TGTGCCAGCGATCGCGGGGGAATCACAGATACGCAGTATTTT
TRBD2	NA	TRBV9	TRBJ2-1	CASSPRGAGVSYNEQFF	TGTGCCAGCAGCCCCCGGGGAGCGGGGGTCTCCTACAATGAGCAGTTCTTC
NA	NA	TRBV7-2	TRBJ2-5	CASSLVAGLGKETQYF	TGTGCCAGCAGCTTAGTGGCTGGGCTGGGAAAAGAGACCCAGTACTTC
TRBD1	NA	TRBV5-6	TRBJ2-5	CASSTLRGRETQYF	TGTGCCAGCAGTACACTCAGGGGGCGAGAGACCCAGTACTTC
NA	NA	TRBV28	TRBJ1-2	CASSLILGGYTF	TGTGCCAGCAGTTTAATCCTCGGCGGCTACACCTTC
NA	NA	TRBV6-4	TRBJ1-6	CASSPRSYNSPLHF	TGTGCCAGCAGTCCCAGGTCCTATAATTCACCCCTCCACTTT
NA	once	TRBV5-6	TRBJ1-6	CASSLGGVLLNSPLHF	TGTGCCAGCAGCTTGGGCGGAGTCCTCCTTAATTCACCCCTCCACTTT
TRBD1	once	TRBV5-1	TRBJ2-5	CASSLISGTGGLIQETQYF	TGCGCCAGCAGCTTAATCTCCGGGACAGGGGGCCTGATTCAAGAGACCCAGTACTTC
NA	NA	TRBV7-8	TRBJ2-5	CASSPLQGRETQYF	TGTGCCAGCAGCCCTCTACAGGGGAGGGAGACCCAGTACTTC
NA	once	TRBV30	TRBJ2-5	CAWSVLRRETQYF	TGTGCCTGGAGTGTACTTAGACGAGAGACCCAGTACTTC
NA	NA	TRBV5-4	TRBJ2-3	CASSFTVTDTQYF	TGTGCCAGCAGCTTCACAGTCACAGATACGCAGTATTTT
NA	NA	TRBV7-2	TRBJ2-7	CASSPDSLLQYF	TGTGCCAGCAGCCCGGACAGCCTTCTTCAGTACTTC
NA	NA	TRBV6-1	TRBJ1-1	CASILFEEAFF	TGTGCCAGCATTCTTTTTGAGGAAGCTTTCTTT
TRBD2	NA	TRBV25-1	TRBJ2-3	CASSVHLAGITDTQYF	TGTGCCAGCAGTGTCCACCTAGCGGGGATCACAGATACGCAGTATTTT
NA	NA	TRBV7-6	TRBJ2-3	CASSRMGGGDTQYF	TGTGCCAGCAGCCGCATGGGGGGCGGAGATACGCAGTATTTT
TRBD2	NA	TRBV18	TRBJ2-5	CASSPFSSGQETQYF	TGTGCCAGCTCACCGTTCTCTAGCGGCCAAGAGACCCAGTACTTC
NA	NA	TRBV6-5	TRBJ1-4	CASSRQGEKLFF	TGTGCCAGCAGCAGGCAAGGGGAAAAACTGTTTTTT
NA	NA	TRBV9	TRBJ2-3	CASSTRAGPSGTDTQYF	TGTGCCAGCAGCACCAGGGCAGGTCCTAGTGGCACAGATACGCAGTATTTT
NA	few	TRBV4-1	TRBJ2-7	CASSQAEESYEQYF	TGCGCCAGCAGTCAAGCGGAAGAGTCCTACGAGCAGTACTTC
NA	NA	TRBV10-3	TRBJ1-2	CAISETQSIGSYGYTF	TGTGCCATCAGTGAAACACAATCTATCGGAAGTTATGGCTACACCTTC
NA	NA	TRBV11-2	TRBJ2-7	CASNGGLYYEQYF	TGTGCCAGCAATGGAGGCCTTTACTACGAGCAGTACTTC
TRBD1	once	TRBV27	TRBJ2-2	CASSWGTGHTGELFF	TGTGCCAGCAGTTGGGGGACAGGGCACACCGGGGAGCTGTTTTTT
NA	NA	TRBV9	TRBJ2-7	CASARDSVPYEQYF	TGTGCCAGCGCAAGAGACAGTGTCCCCTACGAGCAGTACTTC
NA	NA	TRBV2	TRBJ1-1	CASSLQGQGTEAFF	TGTGCCAGCAGCTTACAGGGTCAGGGCACTGAAGCTTTCTTT
NA	once	TRBV29-1	TRBJ1-5	CSATYSYSNQPQHF	TGCAGCGCGACGTACAGTTATAGCAATCAGCCCCAGCATTTT
NA	NA	TRBV4-1	TRBJ1-5	CASSQDWEANQPQHF	TGCGCCAGCAGCCAAGATTGGGAAGCTAATCAGCCCCAGCATTTT
NA	NA	TRBV11-2	TRBJ2-2	CASSSPTEYTGELFF	TGTGCCAGCAGCTCCCCGACAGAGTACACCGGGGAGCTGTTTTTT
NA	once	TRBV6-1	TRBJ2-7	CASNVLYEQYF	TGTGCCAGCAACGTCCTCTACGAGCAGTACTTC
TRBD1	NA	TRBV19	TRBJ2-7	CASSRVVGQGARSEQYF	TGTGCCAGTAGCCGAGTAGTCGGACAGGGGGCGAGGAGCGAGCAGTACTTC
TRBD2	NA	TRBV19	TRBJ2-3	CASSIGGRGANTQYF	TGTGCCAGTAGTATAGGAGGGCGGGGGGCTAATACGCAGTATTTT
NA	NA	TRBV27	TRBJ2-7	CASSSHGVGDYEQYF	TGTGCCAGCAGTTCTCATGGGGTGGGGGACTACGAGCAGTACTTC
TRBD1	NA	TRBV29-1	TRBJ2-1	CSGQQGAEQFF	TGCAGCGGCCAACAGGGGGCCGAGCAGTTCTTC
NA	NA	TRBV27	TRBJ1-3	CASGPGQGNTIYF	TGTGCCAGCGGTCCCGGGCAGGGAAACACCATATATTTT
TRBD2	NA	TRBV29-1	TRBJ2-1	CSAWGGTSGYNEQFF	TGCAGCGCCTGGGGGGGGACTAGCGGTTACAATGAGCAGTTCTTC
NA	once	TRBV2	TRBJ2-1	CASSELGLLQNEQFF	TGTGCCAGCAGTGAATTAGGACTGTTACAAAATGAGCAGTTCTTC
TRBD2	NA	TRBV27	TRBJ2-1	CASSPAGGPGNEQFF	TGTGCCAGCAGTCCAGCGGGAGGGCCGGGGAATGAGCAGTTCTTC
NA	NA	TRBV6-6	TRBJ2-7	CASSESYEQYF	TGTGCCAGCAGCGAATCCTACGAGCAGTACTTC
NA	NA	TRBV12-5	TRBJ1-6	CASGLVLGQGGSPLHF	TGTGCTAGTGGTTTGGTACTAGGGCAGGGAGGGTCACCCCTCCACTTT
TRBD1	NA	TRBV28	TRBJ2-7	CASIPYRGLSYEQYF	TGTGCCAGCATTCCTTACAGGGGATTATCCTACGAGCAGTACTTC
NA	NA	TRBV25-1	TRBJ1-5	CASSEGSGANQPQHF	TGTGCCAGCAGTGAAGGTAGCGGGGCCAATCAGCCCCAGCATTTT
TRBD1	NA	TRBV30	TRBJ1-1	CAWSLTGVTEAFF	TGTGCCTGGAGTTTGACAGGGGTAACTGAAGCTTTCTTT
NA	NA	TRBV5-4	TRBJ2-5	CASSLGGGGGLETQYF	TGTGCCAGCAGCTTGGGTGGTGGAGGGGGCTTAGAGACCCAGTACTTC
NA	NA	TRBV6-5	TRBJ1-1	CASSTPAGNTEAFF	TGTGCCAGCAGTACCCCGGCCGGGAACACTGAAGCTTTCTTT
NA	NA	TRBV7-2	TRBJ2-6	CASSLGSTVGANVLTF	TGTGCCAGCAGCTTAGGATCCACGGTGGGGGCCAACGTCCTGACTTTC
TRBD1	once	TRBV5-8	TRBJ2-1	CASSSAGTGIGNEQFF	TGTGCCAGCAGCTCCGCAGGGACAGGGATCGGCAATGAGCAGTTCTTC